This record covers a single TCR beta chain. Its specificity is unknown. The authors prepared the TCRbeta library with unique molecular identifiers. TCRdb reprocessed the PCR reads with MiXCR, giving one entry per CDR3 protein. The repertoire holds about a million distinct CDR3 sequences, with about 30% as singletons. The source of the sample is a study of T-cell reconstitution after alpha-beta-depleted transplantation in children. Study observations and caveats: By one year post-transplant, T-cell counts and diversity largely arose from T cells that were newly produced.

CDR3 length: 16 residues. The V end was cut by 0 bases, the J end by 8 bases, with 22 bases between. Germline assignment: CDR1 DFQATT and CDR2 SNEGSKA (reference sequence). The material sequenced was PBMCs, mostly from graft donor cells, taken 360 days after TCRalphabeta/CD19-depleted stem cell transplant. This chain joins TRBV20-1 and TRBJ1-2; D possibly corresponds to TRBD1 (6 bases). This receptor was taken from a boy under two years old who had a stem cell transplant for SCID, so the T cells may come from the graft donor. The CDR3 DNA sequence: TGCAGTGCTAGAGACCGGGGGAGACAGGTCCTATCCGGCTACACCTTC. Translating it yields CSARDRGRQVLSGYTF.